This T cell receptor (beta chain) was recorded in a study of CD8 T cells in ankylosing spondylitis. Germline CDR1 reads LGHNA; CDR2 reads YNFKEQ. The CDR3 is 14 amino acids. Between the trimmed V and J ends, which lost 1 base and 4 bases, there was a span of 7 bases. The study, taken as a whole, reports: In the blood and synovial fluid of reactive arthritis, some motif variants had been previously reported. Blood from ankylosing spondylitis patients appeared to carry a characteristic roughly 8-variant TCR beta motif.

This clonotype was detected many times. The antigen is not known. Each TCR beta library was made by quantitative 5'-RACE that incorporated molecular barcodes. One entry per CDR3 protein, called by TCRdb with MiXCR from the 5' RACE reads. The table has fewer than 250,000 distinct CDR3 sequences, around 25% seen once; the top ten hold approximately 6.6%. J is TRBJ2-2 and V is TRBV4-2; tentative D call: TRBD1 (6 bases). This receptor was obtained from a male donor with ankylosing spondylitis or in good health (not recorded which). Sequencing input: blood, either unsorted or a sorted T cell fraction (not recorded which). The CDR3 spells CASSQGGGTGELFF. CDR3 DNA sequence: TGTGCCAGCAGCCAAGGAGGGGGCACCGGGGAGCTGTTTTTT.